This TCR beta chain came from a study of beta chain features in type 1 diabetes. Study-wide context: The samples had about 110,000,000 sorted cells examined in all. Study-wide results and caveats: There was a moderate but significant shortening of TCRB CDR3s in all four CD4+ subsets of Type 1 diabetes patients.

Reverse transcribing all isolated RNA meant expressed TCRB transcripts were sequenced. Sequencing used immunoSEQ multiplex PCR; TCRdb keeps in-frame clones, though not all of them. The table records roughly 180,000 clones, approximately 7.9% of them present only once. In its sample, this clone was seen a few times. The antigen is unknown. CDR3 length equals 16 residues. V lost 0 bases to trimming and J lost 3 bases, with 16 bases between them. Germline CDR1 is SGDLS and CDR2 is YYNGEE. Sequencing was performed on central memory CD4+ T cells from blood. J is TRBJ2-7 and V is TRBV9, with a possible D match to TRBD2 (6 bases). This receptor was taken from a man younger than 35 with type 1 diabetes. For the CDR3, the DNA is TGTGCCAGCAGCGTAGCGGCGGGAAGGGGTAACTACGAGCAGTACTTC. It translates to CASSVAAGRGNYEQYF.